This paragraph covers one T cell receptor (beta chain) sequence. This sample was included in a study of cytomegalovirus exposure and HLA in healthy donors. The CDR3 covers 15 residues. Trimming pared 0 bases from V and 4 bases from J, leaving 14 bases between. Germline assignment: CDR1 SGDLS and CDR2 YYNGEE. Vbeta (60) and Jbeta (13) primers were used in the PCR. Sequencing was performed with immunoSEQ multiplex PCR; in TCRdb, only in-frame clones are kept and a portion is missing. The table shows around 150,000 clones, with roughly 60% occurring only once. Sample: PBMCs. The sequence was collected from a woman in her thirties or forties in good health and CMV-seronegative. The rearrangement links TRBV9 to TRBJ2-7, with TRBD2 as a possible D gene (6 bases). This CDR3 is CASSVEGSGTYEQYF. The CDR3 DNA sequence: TGTGCCAGCAGCGTAGAAGGTAGCGGTACGTACGAGCAGTACTTC.